Below, 5 T cell receptor beta chains from the same sample are listed, as sequenced in a study of shared clonotypes between healthy human individuals (dated by TCRdb to about 2020). To prepare the library, the immunoSEQ multiplex PCR assay was applied. Held by TCRdb, this immuneACCESS table contains in-frame sequences only and omits some clones. Under half of the omission traces to an unresolved V gene where checked; the cause of the rest is unknown. Recorded for this sample are over a million clones; about 77% of them occurred a single time. Together, the top ten hold 1.5% of the sample. The sample taken for sequencing was memory CD4+ T cells sorted from blood. What this sample's cell subset or site label stands for: CD45RA-negative fraction. These receptors were taken from a man aged 18 to 30 in good health.

This chain links TRBV2 with TRBJ2-2, with TRBD2 identical over 9 bases. Germline CDR1 SNHLY, CDR2 FYNNEI. The CDR3 extends over 16 amino acids. Unmatched junction bases numbered 8, after V lost 3 bases and J lost 6 bases. This CDR3 reads CASSETGGGASGELFF. CDR3 in DNA: TGTGCCAGCAGTGAGACTGGCGGGGGGGCCTCCGGGGAGCTGTTTTTT.

The V gene is TRBV5-1, the J gene TRBJ2-1; TRBD2 is a possible D gene (6 bases). The V and J ends lost 7 bases and 5 bases respectively, with 13 bases between them. Germline CDR1 SGHRS, CDR2 YFSETQ. CDR3 length: 13 amino acids. The CDR3 sequence is CASGRLVDNEQFF. The CDR3 DNA sequence: TGCGCCAGCGGGAGGCTAGTGGACAATGAGCAGTTCTTC.

DNA for the CDR3: TGTGCCAGCAGCTCCCCCCGGCAGGCAGGTACGAGCAATCAGCCCCAGCATTTT. Its translation: CASSSPRQAGTSNQPQHF. The genes are TRBV7-2 and TRBJ1-5; D gene ambiguous. The V end was cut by 4 bases, the J end by 1 base, with 20 bases between. The length of the CDR3 is 18 residues. Germline-derived CDR1 and CDR2 are SGHTA and FQGNSA.

The rearrangement links TRBV9 to TRBJ2-5, with 7 nucleotides matching TRBD2. Germline assignment: CDR1 SGDLS and CDR2 YYNGEE. The CDR3 consists of 15 residues. The V gene end was trimmed by 2 bases and the J gene end by 5 bases; junction bases not matched to a gene: 9. The CDR3: CASSVQASGRETQYF. CDR3 DNA: TGTGCCAGCAGCGTTCAGGCTAGCGGACGGGAGACCCAGTACTTC.

The V gene is TRBV19, the J gene TRBJ1-2; D possibly corresponds to TRBD1 (6 bases). V was clipped by 2 bases and J by 4 bases, with 11 bases between them. CDR1 and CDR2 (germline): LNHDA, SQIVND (reference sequence). CDR3 length equals 14 residues. The CDR3 reads CASSIKQGGYGYTF. Written as DNA, the CDR3 is TGTGCCAGTAGTATAAAACAGGGAGGCTATGGCTACACCTTC.